What follows is one T cell receptor beta chain and its context. As yet, its antigen is unknown. The germline V gene has CDR1 LNHDA and CDR2 SQIVND (reference sequence). The CDR3 is 16 amino acids. With 5 bases clipped from V and 5 bases from J, the junction kept 11 bases outside the gene matches. Healthy bone marrow donors formed the donor group. The sample is drawn from a study of cytomegalovirus exposure and HLA in healthy donors. Study as a whole: Unique TCRs from HLA-typed donors, about 85 million of them, were held in an early data release.

The PCR made use of 60 Vbeta and 13 Jbeta primers. TCRdb's copy holds only in-frame clones and misses some; the assay was immunoSEQ multiplex PCR. The table lists 99,000 or so clones, about 81% of them singletons. Overall study results and limits: The study labeled 150 to 200 TCR beta chains cytomegalovirus-associated. In a later analysis, TCR beta V- and J-gene trimming showed a link to a missense DCLRE1C variant.

The clonotype was recovered from a man aged 25-45 years in good health and CMV-seronegative. The chain couples TRBV19 to TRBJ1-2; 10 positions agree with TRBD1. The specimen sequenced was PBMCs. CDR3 amino acids: CASSSRTGGHSYGYTF. The DNA for the CDR3 is TGTGCCAGTAGTTCTCGGACAGGGGGGCATTCTTATGGCTACACCTTC. Filled out from reference TRBV19 and TRBJ1-2, the complete variable domain reads DGGITQSPKYLFRKEGQNVTLSCEQNLNHDAMYWYRQDPGQGLRLIYYSQIVNDFQKGDIAEGYSVSREKKESFPLTVTSAQKNPTAFYLCASSSRTGGHSYGYTFGSGTRLTVV.